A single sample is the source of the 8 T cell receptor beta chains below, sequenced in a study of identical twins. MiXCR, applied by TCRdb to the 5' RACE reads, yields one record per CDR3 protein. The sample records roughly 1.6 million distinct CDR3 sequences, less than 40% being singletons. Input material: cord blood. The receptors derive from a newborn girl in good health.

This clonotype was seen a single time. The CDR3 protein is CASSLGSGTNNSPLHF. The CDR3 bases are TGCGCCAGCAGCTTGGGATCCGGGACAAATAATTCACCCCTCCACTTT. The rearrangement joins TRBV5-1 to TRBJ1-6; tentatively, D is TRBD1 (6 bases). The CDR3 extends over 16 amino acids. Germline V gene sequence: CDR1 SGHRS, CDR2 YFSETQ. V was trimmed by 0 bases and J by 5 bases, leaving 12 bases between them.

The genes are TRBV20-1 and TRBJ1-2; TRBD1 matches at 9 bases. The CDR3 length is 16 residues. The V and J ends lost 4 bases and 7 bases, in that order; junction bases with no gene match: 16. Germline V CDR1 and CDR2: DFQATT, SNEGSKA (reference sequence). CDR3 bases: TGCAGTGCTACCATTTCCGGGACAGGGAAGCTGGCTGGCTACACCTTC. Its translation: CSATISGTGKLAGYTF.

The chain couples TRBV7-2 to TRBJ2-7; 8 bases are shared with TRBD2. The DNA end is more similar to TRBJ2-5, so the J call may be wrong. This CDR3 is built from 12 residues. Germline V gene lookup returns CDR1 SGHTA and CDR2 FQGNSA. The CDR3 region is CASGRGVETQYF. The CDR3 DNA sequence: TGTGCCAGCGGGCGGGGGGTAGAGACCCAGTACTTC.

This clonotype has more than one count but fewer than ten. CDR3 protein: CASSVAAGGIADTQYF. The CDR3 nucleotides are TGTGCCAGCAGCGTAGCCGCGGGAGGTATCGCAGATACGCAGTATTTT. This chain connects TRBV9 to TRBJ2-3, with 8 bases fitting TRBD2. The V segment lost 0 bases and the J segment 4 bases; nucleotides outside the gene matches: 7. In germline, CDR1 is SGDLS, CDR2 YYNGEE. This CDR3 is 16 amino acids long.

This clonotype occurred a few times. The CDR3, as DNA: TGTGCCAGCAGCCCATTACAGGGTTATAGCAATCAGCCCCAGCATTTT. Translation gives CASSPLQGYSNQPQHF. The chain recombines TRBV5-5 with TRBJ1-5; tentative D call: TRBD1 (6 bases). Germline V gene lookup returns CDR1 SGHKS and CDR2 YYEKEE (reference sequence). Trimming cost V 4 bases and J 0 bases, with 14 bases left between them. This CDR3 is built from 16 residues.

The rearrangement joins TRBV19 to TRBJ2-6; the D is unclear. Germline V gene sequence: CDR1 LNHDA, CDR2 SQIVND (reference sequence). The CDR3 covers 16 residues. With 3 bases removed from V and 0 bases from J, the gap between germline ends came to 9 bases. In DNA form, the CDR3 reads TGTGCCAGTAGTATTGGAGAAATCTCTGGGGCCAACGTCCTGACTTTC. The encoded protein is CASSIGEISGANVLTF.

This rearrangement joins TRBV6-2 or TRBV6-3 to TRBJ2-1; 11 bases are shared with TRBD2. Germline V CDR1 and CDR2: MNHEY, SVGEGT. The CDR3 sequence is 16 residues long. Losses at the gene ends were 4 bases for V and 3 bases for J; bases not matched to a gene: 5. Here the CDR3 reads CASSSLAGVFYNEQFF. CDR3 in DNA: TGTGCCAGCAGTTCACTAGCGGGAGTTTTCTACAATGAGCAGTTCTTC.

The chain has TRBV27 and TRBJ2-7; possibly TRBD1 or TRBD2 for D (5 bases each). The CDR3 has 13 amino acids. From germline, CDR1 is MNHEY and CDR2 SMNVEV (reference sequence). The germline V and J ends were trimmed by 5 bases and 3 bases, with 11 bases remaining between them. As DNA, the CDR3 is TGTGCCAGCAGTGAGGGGCCCATCTACGAGCAGTACTTC. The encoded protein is CASSEGPIYEQYF.